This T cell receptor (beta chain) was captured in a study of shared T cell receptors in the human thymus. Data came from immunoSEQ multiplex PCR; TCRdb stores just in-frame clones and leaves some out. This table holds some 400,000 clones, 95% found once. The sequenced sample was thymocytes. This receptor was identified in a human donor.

The CDR3 region has the DNA TGTGCCAGCAGCTTAGAGGGACTAGCGGATTCCACAGATACGCAGTATTTT. It codes for CASSLEGLADSTDTQYF. This chain uses TRBV7-8 with TRBJ2-3; 11 positions agree with TRBD2. The V gene end was trimmed by 1 base and the J gene end by 2 bases; junction bases not matched to a gene: 5. Germline assignment: CDR1 SGHVS and CDR2 FQNEAQ. The CDR3 length is 17 residues.